This T cell receptor (delta chain) was profiled in a study of gamma-delta chains in newborns, infants, children. For the study at large: Microbial exposure reportedly drives polyclonal innate γδ T cell expansion after birth.

TCRdb re-called the reads via CATT. The sample has 15,000 or so delta-chain clones, 7.3% seen once. V lost 5 bases, J lost 1 base, and 6 bases stayed unmatched. Germline V gene lookup returns CDR1 GEAIGNYY and CDR2 EKD. The CDR3 loop spans 15 amino acids. This clone was observed a handful of times. This receptor was taken from a child who was a newborn, infant or young child, either healthy, febrile or measles-vaccinated (not recorded which). The chain combines TRDV2 with TRDJ2; 7 bases fit TRDD3. The sequenced sample was blood. CDR3 DNA: TGTGCCTGTGGGATACGCGAAGTTTTGACAGCACAACTCTTCTTT. Its protein product is CACGIREVLTAQLFF.